A single sample is the source of the 5 T cell receptor beta chains below, sequenced in a study of graft-versus-host responses after intestinal transplantation. Assay: immunoSEQ multiplex PCR; the TCRdb copy retains only in-frame clones and omits some. The sample shows about 120,000 clones, roughly nine tenths of them seen only once. The antigens for these receptors are not known. The material was unstimulated CD4+ T cells sorted from spleen or lymph node cells, obtained before intestinal transplant. These receptors all stem from a human donor who received an intestinal transplant.

The chain combines TRBV2 with TRBJ2-2, with 8 bases matching TRBD2. The CDR3 is 14 amino acids. The germline V gene encodes CDR1 SNHLY and CDR2 FYNNEI. The V gene end was trimmed by 7 bases and the J gene end by 5 bases; junction bases not matched to a gene: 6. The CDR3 DNA follows: TGTGCCAGCACAGGGGCGGGGGGAACCGGGGAGCTGTTTTTT. Translation gives CASTGAGGTGELFF. The full variable domain, in which reference TRBV2 and TRBJ2-2 provide the parts outside the CDR3, is EPEVTQTPSHQVTQMGQEVILRCVPISNHLYFYWYRQILGQKVEFLVSFYNNEISEKSEIFDDQFSVERPDGSNFTLKIRSTKLEDSAMYFCASTGAGGTGELFFGEGSRLTVL.

The chain combines TRBV5-1 with TRBJ2-2; D unclear. CDR1 and CDR2 (germline): SGHRS, YFSETQ. The CDR3 length is 13 residues. V was trimmed by 2 bases and J by 2 bases, leaving 4 bases between them. Here the CDR3 reads CASSLLNTGELFF. The CDR3, as DNA: TGCGCCAGCAGCTTACTTAACACCGGGGAGCTGTTTTTT.

The chain joins TRBV7-9 to TRBJ2-5; D possibly corresponds to TRBD1 (6 bases). The J call is uncertain, as TRBJ2-7 better fits the DNA end. Germline V gene sequence: CDR1 SEHNR, CDR2 FQNEAQ (reference sequence). The CDR3 length is 14 residues. The CDR3 loop reads CASSLETGLYEQYF. The CDR3 DNA reads TGTGCCAGCAGCTTAGAGACAGGCCTCTACGAGCAGTACTTC.

The gene calls are TRBV5-6 and TRBJ1-2; 9 bases are a match to TRBD1. The V segment lost 6 bases and the J segment 8 bases; nucleotides outside the gene matches: 20. This CDR3 spans 17 amino acids. CDR1 and CDR2 from the germline V gene are SGHDT and YYEEEE. CDR3 region: CASIGRGSGTGPKGYTF. The CDR3 DNA reads as TGTGCCAGCATCGGGCGGGGGAGCGGGACAGGGCCTAAGGGCTACACCTTC.

The V and J genes are TRBV7-9 and TRBJ1-5; a possible D gene is TRBD1 (5 bases). CDR1 SEHNR and CDR2 FQNEAQ come from the germline V gene (reference sequence). The CDR3 length is 14 residues. V dropped 4 bases and J dropped 1 base, with 8 bases sitting between them. For the CDR3, the DNA is TGTGCCAGCAGCTCGGACATCAGCAATCAGCCCCAGCATTTT. Its translation: CASSSDISNQPQHF.